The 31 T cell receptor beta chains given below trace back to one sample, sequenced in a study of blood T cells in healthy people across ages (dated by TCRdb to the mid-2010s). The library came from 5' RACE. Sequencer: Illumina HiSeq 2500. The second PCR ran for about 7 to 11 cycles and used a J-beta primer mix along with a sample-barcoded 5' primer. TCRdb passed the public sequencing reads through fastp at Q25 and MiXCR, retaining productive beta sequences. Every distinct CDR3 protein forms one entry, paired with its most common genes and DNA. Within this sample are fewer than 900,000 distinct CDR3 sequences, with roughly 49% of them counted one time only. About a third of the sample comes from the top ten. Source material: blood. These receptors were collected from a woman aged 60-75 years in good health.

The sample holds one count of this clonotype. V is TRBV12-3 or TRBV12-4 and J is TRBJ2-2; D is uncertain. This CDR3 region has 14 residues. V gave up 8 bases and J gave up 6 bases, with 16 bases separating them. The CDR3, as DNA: TGTGCCAGCCTAGAGGTGCGGCAATCCGGGGAGCTGTTTTTT. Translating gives CASLEVRQSGELFF.

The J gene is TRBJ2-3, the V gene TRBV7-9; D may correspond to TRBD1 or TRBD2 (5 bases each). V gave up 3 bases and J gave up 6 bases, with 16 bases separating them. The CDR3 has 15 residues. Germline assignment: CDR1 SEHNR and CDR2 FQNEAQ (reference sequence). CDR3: CASSFGDGSLDTQYF. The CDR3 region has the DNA TGTGCCAGCAGCTTTGGGGACGGCAGTTTGGATACGCAGTATTTT.

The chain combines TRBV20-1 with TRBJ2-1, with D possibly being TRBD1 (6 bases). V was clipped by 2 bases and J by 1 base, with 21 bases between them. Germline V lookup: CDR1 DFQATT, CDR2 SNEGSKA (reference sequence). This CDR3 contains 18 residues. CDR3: CSARLTPIDRRSYNEQFF. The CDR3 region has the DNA TGCAGTGCTAGACTCACCCCTATTGACAGGCGATCCTACAATGAGCAGTTCTTC.

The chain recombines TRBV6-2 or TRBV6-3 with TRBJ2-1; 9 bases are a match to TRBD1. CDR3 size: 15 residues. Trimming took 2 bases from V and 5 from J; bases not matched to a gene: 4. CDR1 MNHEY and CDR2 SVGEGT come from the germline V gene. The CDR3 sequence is CASSYRGQGNNEQFF. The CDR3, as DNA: TGTGCCAGCAGTTACCGGGGACAGGGAAACAATGAGCAGTTCTTC.

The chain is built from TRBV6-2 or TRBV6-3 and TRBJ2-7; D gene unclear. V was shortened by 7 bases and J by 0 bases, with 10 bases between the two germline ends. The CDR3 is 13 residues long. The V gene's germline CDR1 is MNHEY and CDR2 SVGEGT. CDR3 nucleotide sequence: TGTGCCAGCAATGCAGGCTTCTCCTACGAGCAGTACTTC. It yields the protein CASNAGFSYEQYF.

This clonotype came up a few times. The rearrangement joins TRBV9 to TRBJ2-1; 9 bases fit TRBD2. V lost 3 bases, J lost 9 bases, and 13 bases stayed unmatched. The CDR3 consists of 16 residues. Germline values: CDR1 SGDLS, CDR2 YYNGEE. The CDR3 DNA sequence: TGTGCCAGCAGCGCCGGGACTAGCTCCATAGGCGGTGAGCAGTTCTTC. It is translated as CASSAGTSSIGGEQFF.

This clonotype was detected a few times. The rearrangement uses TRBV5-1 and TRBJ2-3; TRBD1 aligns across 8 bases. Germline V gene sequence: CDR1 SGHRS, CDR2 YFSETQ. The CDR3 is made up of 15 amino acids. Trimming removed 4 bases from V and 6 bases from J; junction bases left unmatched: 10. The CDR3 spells CASSLGQGRGDTQYF. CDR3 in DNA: TGCGCCAGCAGCCTTGGACAGGGCCGGGGGGATACGCAGTATTTT.

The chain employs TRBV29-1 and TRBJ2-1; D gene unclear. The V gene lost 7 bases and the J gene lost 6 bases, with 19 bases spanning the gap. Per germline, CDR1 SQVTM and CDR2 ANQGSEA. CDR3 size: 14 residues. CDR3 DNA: TGCAGCGGACGAATTCCCTTGACGGGCAATGAGCAGTTCTTC. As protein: CSGRIPLTGNEQFF.

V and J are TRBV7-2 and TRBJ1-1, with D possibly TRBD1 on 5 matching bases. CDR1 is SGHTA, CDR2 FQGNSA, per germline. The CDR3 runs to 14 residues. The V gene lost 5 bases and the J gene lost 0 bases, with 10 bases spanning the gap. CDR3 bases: TGTGCCAGCAGCCGGGGACTGATGAACACTGAAGCTTTCTTT. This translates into CASSRGLMNTEAFF.

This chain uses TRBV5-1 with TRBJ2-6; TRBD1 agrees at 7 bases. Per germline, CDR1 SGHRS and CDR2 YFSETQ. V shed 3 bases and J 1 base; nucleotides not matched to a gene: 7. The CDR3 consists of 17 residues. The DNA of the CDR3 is TGCGCCAGCAGCTCTCCAGGACAGGTTTCTGGGGCCAACGTCCTGACTTTC. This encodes CASSSPGQVSGANVLTF. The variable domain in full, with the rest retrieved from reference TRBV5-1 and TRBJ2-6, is KAGVTQTPRYLIKTRGQQVTLSCSPISGHRSVSWYQQTPGQGLQFLFEYFSETQRNKGNFPGRFSGRQFSNSRSEMNVSTLELGDSALYLCASSSPGQVSGANVLTFGAGSRLTVL.

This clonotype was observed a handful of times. The CDR3 loop reads CASAMGSTDTQYF. The CDR3 bases are TGCGCCAGCGCTATGGGGAGCACAGATACGCAGTATTTT. This rearrangement joins TRBV5-1 to TRBJ2-3; D is unclear. Trimming cost V 7 bases and J 0 bases, with 9 bases left between them. This CDR3 comprises 13 residues. Per germline, CDR1 SGHRS and CDR2 YFSETQ.

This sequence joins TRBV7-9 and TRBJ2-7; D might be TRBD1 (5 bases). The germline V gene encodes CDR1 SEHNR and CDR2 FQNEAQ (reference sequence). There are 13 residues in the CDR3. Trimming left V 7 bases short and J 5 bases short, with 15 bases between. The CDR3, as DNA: TGTGCCAGCACCTTTAGGGGTGTCGACGAGCAGTACTTC. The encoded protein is CASTFRGVDEQYF.

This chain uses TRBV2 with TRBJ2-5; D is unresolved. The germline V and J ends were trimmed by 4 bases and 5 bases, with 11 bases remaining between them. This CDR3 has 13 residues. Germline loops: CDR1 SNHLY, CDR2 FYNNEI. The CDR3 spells CASSGGVGETQYF. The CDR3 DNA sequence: TGTGCCAGCAGTGGAGGTGTCGGGGAGACCCAGTACTTC. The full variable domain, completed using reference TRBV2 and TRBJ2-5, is EPEVTQTPSHQVTQMGQEVILRCVPISNHLYFYWYRQILGQKVEFLVSFYNNEISEKSEIFDDQFSVERPDGSNFTLKIRSTKLEDSAMYFCASSGGVGETQYFGPGTRLLVL.

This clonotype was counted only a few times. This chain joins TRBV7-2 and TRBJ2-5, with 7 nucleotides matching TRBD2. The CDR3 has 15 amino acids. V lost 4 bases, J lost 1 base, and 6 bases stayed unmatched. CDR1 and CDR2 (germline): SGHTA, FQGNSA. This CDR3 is CASSSGLVGQETQYF. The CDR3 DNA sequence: TGTGCCAGCAGCTCAGGACTAGTGGGCCAAGAGACCCAGTACTTC.

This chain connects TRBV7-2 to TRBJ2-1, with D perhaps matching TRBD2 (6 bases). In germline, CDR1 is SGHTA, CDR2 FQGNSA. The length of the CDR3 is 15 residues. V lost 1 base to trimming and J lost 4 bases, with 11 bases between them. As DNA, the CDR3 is TGTGCCAGCAGCTTAGAATATGGGGGGTACAATGAGCAGTTCTTC. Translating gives CASSLEYGGYNEQFF.

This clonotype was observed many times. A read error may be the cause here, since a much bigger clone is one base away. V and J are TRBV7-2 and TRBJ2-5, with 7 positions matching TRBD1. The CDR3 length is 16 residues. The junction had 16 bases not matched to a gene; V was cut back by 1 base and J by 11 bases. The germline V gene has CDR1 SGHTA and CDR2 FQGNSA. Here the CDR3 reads CASSLGIGQAYNEQYF. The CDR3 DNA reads TGTGCCAGCAGCTTAGGAATAGGACAGGCGTACAATGAGCAGTACTTC.

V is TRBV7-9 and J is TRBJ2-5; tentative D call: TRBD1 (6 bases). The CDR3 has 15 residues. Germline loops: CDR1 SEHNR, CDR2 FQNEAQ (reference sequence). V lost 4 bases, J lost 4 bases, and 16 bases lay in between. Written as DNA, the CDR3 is TGTGCCAGCAGCTCTAACCAGGGGATCCCAGAGACCCAGTACTTC. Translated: CASSSNQGIPETQYF.

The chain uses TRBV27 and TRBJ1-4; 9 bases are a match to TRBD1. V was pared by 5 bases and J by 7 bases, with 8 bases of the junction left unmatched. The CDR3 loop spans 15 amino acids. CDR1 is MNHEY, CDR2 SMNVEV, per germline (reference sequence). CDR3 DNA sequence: TGTGCCAGCAGTCGCCGGACAGGGGTCGGTGAAAAACTGTTTTTT. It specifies CASSRRTGVGEKLFF.

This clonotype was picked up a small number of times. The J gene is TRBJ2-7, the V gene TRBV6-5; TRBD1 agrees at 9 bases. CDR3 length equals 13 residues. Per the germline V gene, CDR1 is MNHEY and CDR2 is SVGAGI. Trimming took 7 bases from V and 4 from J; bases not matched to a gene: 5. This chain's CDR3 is CASTVTGGYEQYF. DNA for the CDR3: TGTGCCAGCACTGTGACAGGGGGGTACGAGCAGTACTTC.

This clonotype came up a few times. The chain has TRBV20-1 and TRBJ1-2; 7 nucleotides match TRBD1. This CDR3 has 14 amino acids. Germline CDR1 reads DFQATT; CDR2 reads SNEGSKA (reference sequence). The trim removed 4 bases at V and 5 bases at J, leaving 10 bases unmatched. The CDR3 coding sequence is TGCAGTGCTACCAATGACAGGGATAGGTATGGCTACACCTTC. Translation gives CSATNDRDRYGYTF.

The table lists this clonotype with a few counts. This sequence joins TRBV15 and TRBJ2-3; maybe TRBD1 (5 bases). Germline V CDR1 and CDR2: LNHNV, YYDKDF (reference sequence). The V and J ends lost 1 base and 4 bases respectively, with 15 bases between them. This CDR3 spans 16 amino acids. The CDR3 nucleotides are TGTGCCACCAGCAGAGGATTGTCAGGGCTTTCAGATACGCAGTATTTT. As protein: CATSRGLSGLSDTQYF.

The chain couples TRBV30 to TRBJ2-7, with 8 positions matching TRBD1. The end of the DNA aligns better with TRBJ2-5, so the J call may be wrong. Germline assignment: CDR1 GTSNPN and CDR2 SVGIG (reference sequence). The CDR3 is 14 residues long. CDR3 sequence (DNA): TGTGCCTGGAGTTCAATGGACAGGGTGCAGACCCAGTACTTC. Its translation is CAWSSMDRVQTQYF.

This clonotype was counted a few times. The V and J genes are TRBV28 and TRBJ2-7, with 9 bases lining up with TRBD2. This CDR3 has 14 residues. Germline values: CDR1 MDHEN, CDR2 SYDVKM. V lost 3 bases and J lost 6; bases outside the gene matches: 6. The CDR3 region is CASSFSGSRTEQYF. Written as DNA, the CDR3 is TGTGCCAGCAGTTTTAGCGGGAGTAGGACCGAGCAGTACTTC.

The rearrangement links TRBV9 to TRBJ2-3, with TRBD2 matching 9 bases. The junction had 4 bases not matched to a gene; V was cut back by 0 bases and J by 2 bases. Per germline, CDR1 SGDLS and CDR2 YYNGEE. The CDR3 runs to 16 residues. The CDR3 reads CASSVALAGSTDTQYF. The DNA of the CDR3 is TGTGCCAGCAGCGTAGCCCTAGCGGGATCCACAGATACGCAGTATTTT.

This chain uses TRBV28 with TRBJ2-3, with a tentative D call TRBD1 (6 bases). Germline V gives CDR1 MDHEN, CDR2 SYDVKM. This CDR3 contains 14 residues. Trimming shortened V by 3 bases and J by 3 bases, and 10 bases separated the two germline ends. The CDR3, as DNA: TGTGCCAGCAGTTTTAACAGGGCAACAGATACGCAGTATTTT. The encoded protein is CASSFNRATDTQYF.

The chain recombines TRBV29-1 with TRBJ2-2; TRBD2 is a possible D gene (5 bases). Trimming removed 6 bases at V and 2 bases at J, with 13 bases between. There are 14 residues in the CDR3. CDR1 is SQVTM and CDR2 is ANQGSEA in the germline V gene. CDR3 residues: CSVSHGINTGELFF. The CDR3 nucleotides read TGCAGCGTCTCCCACGGGATTAACACCGGGGAGCTGTTTTTT.

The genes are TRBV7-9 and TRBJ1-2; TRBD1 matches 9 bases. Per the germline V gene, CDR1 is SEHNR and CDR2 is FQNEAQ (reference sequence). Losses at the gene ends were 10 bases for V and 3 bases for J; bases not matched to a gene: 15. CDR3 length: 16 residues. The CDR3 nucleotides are TGTGCCACTTCCTTGGGGACAGGGAAGGGGGACTATGGCTACACCTTC. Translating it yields CATSLGTGKGDYGYTF.

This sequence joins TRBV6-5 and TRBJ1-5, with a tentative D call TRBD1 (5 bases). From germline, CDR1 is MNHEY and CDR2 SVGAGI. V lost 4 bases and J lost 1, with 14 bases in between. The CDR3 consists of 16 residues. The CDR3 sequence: CASSLEGLTSNQPQHF. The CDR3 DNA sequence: TGTGCCAGCAGTTTGGAGGGGTTGACGAGCAATCAGCCCCAGCATTTT.

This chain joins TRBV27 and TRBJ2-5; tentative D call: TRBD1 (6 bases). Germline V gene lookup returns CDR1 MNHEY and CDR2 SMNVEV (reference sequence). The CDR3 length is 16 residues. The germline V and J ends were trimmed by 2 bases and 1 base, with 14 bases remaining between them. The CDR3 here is CASSLGPGTTQETQYF. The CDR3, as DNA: TGTGCCAGCAGTTTAGGGCCGGGGACAACCCAAGAGACCCAGTACTTC.

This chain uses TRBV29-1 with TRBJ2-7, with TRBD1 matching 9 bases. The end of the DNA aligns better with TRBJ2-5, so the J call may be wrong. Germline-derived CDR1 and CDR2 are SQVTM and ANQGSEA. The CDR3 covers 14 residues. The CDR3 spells CGARTGEYKETQYF. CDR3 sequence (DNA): TGCGGCGCCAGGACAGGGGAGTATAAAGAGACCCAGTACTTC.

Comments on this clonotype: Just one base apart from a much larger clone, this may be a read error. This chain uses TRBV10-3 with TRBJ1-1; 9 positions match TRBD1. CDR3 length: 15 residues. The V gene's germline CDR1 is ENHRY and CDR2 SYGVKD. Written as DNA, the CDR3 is TGTGTCATCAGTGGCCTGGACAGGGGTAAGGCTGAAGCTTTCTTT. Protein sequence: CVISGLDRGKAEAFF.